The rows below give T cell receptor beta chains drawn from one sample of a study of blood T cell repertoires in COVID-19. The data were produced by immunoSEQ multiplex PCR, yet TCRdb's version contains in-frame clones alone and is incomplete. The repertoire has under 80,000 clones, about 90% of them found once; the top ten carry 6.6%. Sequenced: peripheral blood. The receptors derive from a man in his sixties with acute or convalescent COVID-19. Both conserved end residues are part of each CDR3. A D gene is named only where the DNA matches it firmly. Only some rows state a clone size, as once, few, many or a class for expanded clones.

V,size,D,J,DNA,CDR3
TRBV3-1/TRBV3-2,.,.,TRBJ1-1,TGTGCCAGCAGCCAGGGGGGACTCTCAGAAGCTTTCTTT,CASSQGGLSEAFF
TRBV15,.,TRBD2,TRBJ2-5,TGTGCCACCAGCGCTAGCGGGGGGCCTGTTCCCGAGACCCAGTACTTC,CATSASGGPVPETQYF
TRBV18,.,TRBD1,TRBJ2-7,TGTGCCAGCTCACCACCGACGATCCGGGACAGGGTCTACGAGCAGTACTTC,CASSPPTIRDRVYEQYF
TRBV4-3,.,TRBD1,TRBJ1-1,TGCGCCAGCAGCCAATTCGACAGGGGCACTGAAGCTTTCTTT,CASSQFDRGTEAFF
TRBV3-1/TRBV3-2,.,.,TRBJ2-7,TGTGCCAGCAGCCCACAACAGGGCTACGAGCAGTACTTC,CASSPQQGYEQYF
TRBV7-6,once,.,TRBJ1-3,TGTGCCAGCAGCTTACAGTGGACTAGCTCTGGAAACACCATATATTTT,CASSLQWTSSGNTIYF
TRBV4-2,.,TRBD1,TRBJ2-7,TGTGCCAGCAGCCACAACAGGGGAAAAACCTACGAGCAGTACTTC,CASSHNRGKTYEQYF
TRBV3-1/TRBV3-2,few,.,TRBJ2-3,TGTGCCAGCAGTTCGGGGTTAAGCACAGATACGCAGTATTTT,CASSSGLSTDTQYF
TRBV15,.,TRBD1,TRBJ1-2,TGTGCCACCAGCCAGGACAGGGACCGTGGCTACACCTTC,CATSQDRDRGYTF
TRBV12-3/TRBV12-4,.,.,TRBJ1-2,TGTGCCAGTCATAGTAACTATGGCTACACCTTC,CASHSNYGYTF
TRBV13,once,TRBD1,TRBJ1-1,TGTGCCAGCAGCTTATCGGGGACAGGGCCTTTCTTT,CASSLSGTGPFF
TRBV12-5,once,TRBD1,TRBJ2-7,TGTGCTAGTGGTAAAATCGCGGGACAGGTTGACTGGGAGCAGTACTTC,CASGKIAGQVDWEQYF
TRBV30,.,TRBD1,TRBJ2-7,TGTGCCTGTAGGGACAGGGGGCAGTACGAGCAGTACTTC,CACRDRGQYEQYF
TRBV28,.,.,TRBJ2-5,TGTGCCAGCAGCTCGGACTGGGTTAAAGAGACCCAGTACTTC,CASSSDWVKETQYF
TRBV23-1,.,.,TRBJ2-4,TGCGCCAGCAGTCCGACGGACAGCCCAATGCTAGCCAAAAACATTCAGTACTTC,CASSPTDSPMLAKNIQYF
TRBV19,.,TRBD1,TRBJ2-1,TGTGCCAGTAGTATCACGGGACAGGCCAATGAGCAGTTCTTC,CASSITGQANEQFF
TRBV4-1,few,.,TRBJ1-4,TGCGCCAGCAGCCCCCCGGGTCCAGGACGAGGAGGGGAAAAACTGTTTTTT,CASSPPGPGRGGEKLFF
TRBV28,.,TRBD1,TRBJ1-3,TGTGCCAGCAGTCCGACAGGGGTTGGAAACACCATATATTTT,CASSPTGVGNTIYF
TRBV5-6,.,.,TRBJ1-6,TGTGCCAGCAACAGGCCGGGTAGGAATTCACCCCTCCACTTT,CASNRPGRNSPLHF
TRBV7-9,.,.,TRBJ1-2,TGTGCCAGCAGCTCAGGCCCAGGGAACTATGGCTACACCTTC,CASSSGPGNYGYTF
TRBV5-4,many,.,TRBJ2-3,TGTGCCAGCAGCTTGGTGCCAGGGGCTGCAGATACGCAGTATTTT,CASSLVPGAADTQYF
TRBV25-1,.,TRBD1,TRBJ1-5,TGTGCCAGCAGCGTGACAGGGAGCAATCAGCCCCAGCATTTT,CASSVTGSNQPQHF
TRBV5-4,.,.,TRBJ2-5,TGTGCCAGCAGCCCTTGGGGTTCCGGGGGTGGGACCCAGTACTTC,CASSPWGSGGGTQYF
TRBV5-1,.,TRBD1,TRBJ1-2,TGCGCCAGCAGCCCTACACCCCGACCGGGACAGGGGGCTTCTAACTATGGCTACACCTTC,CASSPTPRPGQGASNYGYTF
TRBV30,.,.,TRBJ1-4,TGTGCCTGGAGAGACTGGAATGAAAAACTGTTTTTT,CAWRDWNEKLFF
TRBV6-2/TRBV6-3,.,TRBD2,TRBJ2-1,TGTGCCAGCAGTTACCGTCCAGCGGGGGGGCCTAAAGATGAGCAGTTCTTC,CASSYRPAGGPKDEQFF
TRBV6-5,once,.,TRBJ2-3,TGTGCCAGCAGCAAGGGGCTCCCCACAGATACGCAGTATTTT,CASSKGLPTDTQYF
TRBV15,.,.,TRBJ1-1,TGTGCCACCAGCGCGCAACCGTTGGCTGAAGCTTTCTTT,CATSAQPLAEAFF